Following are 24 T cell receptor beta chains from one sample sequenced in a study of human T cells and chemical hapten exposure. Time point here: patch test 2, 6 weeks after DPC sensitization. Treatment here: therapeutic diphenylcyclopropenone sensitization with weekly scalp DPC. TCRdb redid the calling of the RACE reads with MiXCR, one entry per CDR3 protein. The table lists 350,000 to 400,000 distinct CDR3 sequences, over 6% of them singletons. The material sequenced was whole blood, taken in connection with sensitization to the hapten diphenylcyclopropenone (DPC). Receptors originate from a woman between 18 and 29 years old with alopecia areata. Some clones in this sample may be carry-over from other donors' samples.

By proportion, this clonotype is medium-sized (0.01 to 0.1%). V and J are TRBV27 and TRBJ1-2; 11 bases line up with TRBD1. This CDR3 is built from 14 residues. V shed 8 bases and J 6 bases; nucleotides not matched to a gene: 8. CDR1 and CDR2 from the germline V gene are MNHEY and SMNVEV (reference sequence). The CDR3 bases are TGTGCCAGCGGGCCATTGGACAGGGGGCATGGCTACACCTTC. Translated, it gives CASGPLDRGHGYTF.

This clonotype has more than one count but fewer than ten. This CDR3 is CASRGGVVTDTQYF. The CDR3 DNA reads as TGCGCCAGCAGGGGAGGAGTAGTAACAGATACGCAGTATTTT. This chain uses TRBV5-1 with TRBJ2-3; TRBD2 might be the D (6 bases). From germline, CDR1 is SGHRS and CDR2 YFSETQ. The CDR3 runs to 14 residues. The ends were cut back, 5 bases at V and 3 bases at J, with 13 bases in the middle.

This clonotype has a count of ten or more. J is TRBJ1-1 and V is TRBV5-1; the D gene is possibly TRBD1 (6 bases). The germline CDR1 and CDR2 sequences are SGHRS and YFSETQ. The CDR3 consists of 15 residues. Trimming took off 3 bases at V and 2 bases at J, with 14 bases between the two ends. The CDR3 coding sequence is TGCGCCAGCAGCTCCGACGGGACAAGCAACACTGAAGCTTTCTTT. This sequence encodes CASSSDGTSNTEAFF.

At least ten counts were recorded for this clonotype. This chain joins TRBV5-6 and TRBJ1-2; 7 positions agree with TRBD1. The CDR3 spans 16 residues. The germline gives CDR1 SGHDT, CDR2 YYEEEE. V trimming: 2 bases; J trimming: 2 bases; junction bases outside the gene matches: 9. CDR3 amino acids: CASSFTTGDVNYGYTF. CDR3 bases: TGTGCCAGCAGCTTTACTACAGGGGACGTCAACTATGGCTACACCTTC.

This clonotype came up many times. The V and J genes are TRBV10-3 and TRBJ1-5; 8 bases agree with TRBD1. The CDR3 loop spans 14 amino acids. With V trimmed by 6 bases and J by 4 bases, 5 bases remained unmatched. Per germline, CDR1 ENHRY and CDR2 SYGVKD. The CDR3 loop reads CAIRDREDNQPQHF. DNA of the CDR3: TGTGCCATCAGGGACAGGGAAGATAATCAGCCCCAGCATTTT.

The chain has TRBV4-1 and TRBJ2-1; 7 bases align to TRBD1. CDR1 and CDR2 (germline): MGHRA, YSYEKL. The J segment lost 8 bases and the V segment lost 4 bases, leaving 14 bases of the junction unmatched. The CDR3 sequence is 16 residues long. The CDR3 DNA is TGCGCCAGCAGCCTCCCTGGACAGGTTGTTGGGGATGAGCAGTTCTTC. Translated, it gives CASSLPGQVVGDEQFF.

The chain joins TRBV28 to TRBJ1-5; the match to TRBD1 covers 7 bases. CDR1 is MDHEN, CDR2 SYDVKM, per germline. The trim removed 3 bases at V and 7 bases at J, leaving 3 bases unmatched. This CDR3 contains 13 residues. CDR3 sequence reads: CASSLTGRQPQHF. CDR3 DNA: TGTGCCAGCAGTTTGACAGGGCGGCAGCCCCAGCATTTT.

This clonotype has a count of ten or more. This chain connects TRBV7-6 to TRBJ2-5, with D unclear. The germline V gene encodes CDR1 SGHVS and CDR2 FNYEAQ. V lost 5 bases and J 0 bases, leaving 4 bases between the germline ends. The CDR3 contains 12 residues. The CDR3: CASSQYQETQYF. The CDR3 nucleotides are TGTGCCAGCAGCCAGTACCAAGAGACCCAGTACTTC.

This sequence joins TRBV7-9 and TRBJ1-5, with TRBD1 matching over 11 bases. CDR1 and CDR2 from the germline V gene are SEHNR and FQNEAQ (reference sequence). This CDR3 has 14 amino acids. V dropped 7 bases and J dropped 7; count of bases not matched to a gene: 6. CDR3 bases: TGTGCCAGCAATTGGGGACAGGGGGGCCAGCCCCAGCATTTT. Translating it yields CASNWGQGGQPQHF.

This clonotype came up a few times. The V gene is TRBV20-1, the J gene TRBJ1-1, with D perhaps matching TRBD1 (6 bases). Germline V CDR1 and CDR2: DFQATT, SNEGSKA (reference sequence). V gave up 1 base and J gave up 5 bases, with 11 bases separating them. The CDR3 extends over 13 amino acids. The CDR3 spells CSARAGAQTEAFF. The CDR3, as DNA: TGCAGTGCTAGAGCAGGGGCGCAAACTGAAGCTTTCTTT.

J is TRBJ2-1 and V is TRBV7-3; TRBD2 matches at 12 bases. Germline V CDR1 and CDR2: SGHTA, FQGTGA. Trimming removed 5 bases from V and 2 bases from J; junction bases left unmatched: 4. The CDR3 runs to 16 residues. CDR3 amino acids: CASSVTSGGAYNEQFF. The CDR3 DNA is TGTGCCAGCAGCGTGACTAGCGGGGGTGCCTACAATGAGCAGTTCTTC.

In its sample, this clonotype was seen many times. CDR3 nucleotide sequence: TGCAGCGTTGTAGTAATCACGACGACGGGGGGCTACACCTTC. Its protein is CSVVVITTTGGYTF. The V gene is TRBV29-1, the J gene TRBJ1-2; D not certain. Germline V gene lookup returns CDR1 SQVTM and CDR2 ANQGSEA. The CDR3 has 14 amino acids. Trimming left V 4 bases short and J 8 bases short, with 20 bases between.

This clonotype was observed many times. The J gene is TRBJ2-3, the V gene TRBV4-2, with D perhaps TRBD1 or TRBD2 (5 bases each). V lost 0 bases and J 6 bases, leaving 16 bases between the germline ends. This CDR3 comprises 16 residues. Germline CDR1 is LGHNA and CDR2 is YNFKEQ. The CDR3 region is CASSQDGGPEVDTQYF. Here the CDR3 DNA reads TGTGCCAGCAGCCAAGATGGGGGACCAGAAGTGGATACGCAGTATTTT.

The sample holds a few counts of this clonotype. The chain combines TRBV6-5 with TRBJ1-2; no reliable D call. The ends were cut back, 0 bases at V and 14 bases at J, with 13 bases in the middle. The CDR3 sequence is 12 residues long. CDR1 is MNHEY and CDR2 is SVGAGI in the germline V gene. CDR3 residues: CASSYSNGPGTF. CDR3 bases: TGTGCCAGCAGTTACTCGAACGGACCCGGGACCTTC.

This clonotype was seen many times. This chain's CDR3 is CASSSRLEAGANVLTF. In nucleotides, the CDR3 is TGTGCCAGCAGTTCCCGGCTGGAGGCGGGGGCCAACGTCCTGACTTTC. The chain is built from TRBV12-3 or TRBV12-4 and TRBJ2-6, with a possible D match to TRBD2 (5 bases). V lost 4 bases, J lost 4 bases, and 14 bases lay in between. The length of the CDR3 is 16 residues.

The V call is TRBV7-9, the J call TRBJ1-1; D remains ambiguous. CDR3 length: 15 amino acids. Trimming pared 4 bases from V and 0 bases from J, leaving 12 bases between. Germline values: CDR1 SEHNR, CDR2 FQNEAQ (reference sequence). The CDR3 DNA reads TGTGCCAGCAGCTCACCGGCAGCCATGAACACTGAAGCTTTCTTT. It specifies CASSSPAAMNTEAFF.

This chain joins TRBV29-1 and TRBJ2-5; D possibly corresponds to TRBD1 (5 bases). V was clipped by 5 bases and J by 1 base, with 17 bases between them. The CDR3 is 15 residues long. CDR1 is SQVTM, CDR2 ANQGSEA, per germline. The CDR3 DNA is TGCAGCGTTTTGTCAAGGGGTTACCTCCAAGAGACCCAGTACTTC. Protein product: CSVLSRGYLQETQYF.

There are many counts of this clonotype. The chain is built from TRBV12-3 or TRBV12-4 and TRBJ1-2; 7 bases line up with TRBD1. This CDR3 region has 13 residues. V was clipped by 6 bases and J by 4 bases; unmatched bases: 5. CDR3 residues: CASSTQGTYGYTF. In DNA, the CDR3 is TGTGCCAGCAGCACACAGGGGACCTATGGCTACACCTTC.

This clonotype was counted only a few times. This sequence joins TRBV12-1 and TRBJ2-7. TRBV12-1 is reported as a pseudogene. CDR3 length: 16 residues. CDR3 nucleotides: TGTGCCAGCAGCTTTGCGCCCGACTTCTACTCCTACGAGCAGTACTTC. Translated: CASSFAPDFYSYEQYF.

The chain couples TRBV20-1 to TRBJ2-7; D gene ambiguous. The germline V and J ends were trimmed by 3 bases and 7 bases, with 28 bases remaining between them. Germline V gene data show CDR1 as DFQATT and CDR2 as SNEGSKA (reference sequence). The CDR3 contains 17 residues. CDR3 protein: CSASHEPFVPDRVEQYF. The CDR3 coding sequence is TGCAGTGCTAGTCATGAACCCTTTGTTCCGGATCGGGTGGAGCAGTACTTC.

This clonotype occurred a few times. The chain recombines TRBV3-1 with TRBJ2-5; a possible D gene is TRBD1 (5 bases). CDR1 and CDR2 from the germline V gene are LGHDT and YNNKEL (reference sequence). The CDR3 runs 16 residues. V was pared by 4 bases and J by 0 bases, with 15 bases between. CDR3 in amino acids: CASSPTTENYQETQYF. The CDR3 region has the DNA TGTGCCAGCAGCCCTACGACAGAGAATTACCAAGAGACCCAGTACTTC.

V usage is TRBV4-3 and J usage is TRBJ1-3, with D perhaps matching TRBD1 (5 bases). Germline CDR1 LGHNA, CDR2 YSLEER. The CDR3 has 18 amino acids. V shed 0 bases and J shed 0 bases, with 15 bases lying between them. The CDR3 region is CASSQELRGRNSGNTIYF. The CDR3 DNA is TGCGCCAGCAGCCAAGAATTAAGGGGACGGAACTCTGGAAACACCATATATTTT.

The chain links TRBV12-3 or TRBV12-4 to TRBJ2-3; 11 nucleotides agree with TRBD2. Trimming took 3 bases from V and 3 from J; bases not matched to a gene: 2. This CDR3 contains 15 residues. As DNA, the CDR3 is TGTGCCAGCAGTTTCCGGACTAGCGGGACAGATACGCAGTATTTT. Encoded protein: CASSFRTSGTDTQYF.

The table lists this clonotype with many counts. The CDR3 sequence is CASSQDHSSGDGYTF. CDR3 bases: TGCGCCAGCAGCCAAGATCATTCATCAGGGGATGGCTACACCTTC. V is TRBV4-3 and J is TRBJ1-2; possible D gene TRBD1, 6 bases. The CDR3 totals 15 residues. The germline V gene encodes CDR1 LGHNA and CDR2 YSLEER. With 0 bases removed from V and 6 bases from J, the gap between germline ends came to 14 bases.